This passage covers 22 T cell receptor beta chains from one sample sequenced in a study of T cells in Graves' hyperthyroidism and ophthalmopathy. Using RNA transcripts as the source, TCR beta CDR3 regions were amplified. HTBI primers were used for first-round RT-PCR of the TCR CDR3. Each CDR3 protein is one row after TCRdb ran MiXCR on the multiplex PCR reads. The sample consists of 490,000 or so distinct CDR3 sequences, just under 20% of them appearing once. The sequencing sample was made of blood. These TCRs come from a man aged 35 to 55 with Graves' ophthalmopathy.

The V call is TRBV6-1, the J call TRBJ2-1; D gene uncertain. Trimming took off 5 bases at V and 5 bases at J, with 7 bases between the two ends. There are 12 residues in the CDR3. Germline assignment: CDR1 MNHNS and CDR2 SASEGT. Written as DNA, the CDR3 is TGTGCCAGCAGTAGCGAGCACAATGAGCAGTTCTTC. Translating it yields CASSSEHNEQFF.

This clonotype was seen many times. The chain couples TRBV2 to TRBJ2-7, with D possibly TRBD2 on 6 matching bases. The CDR3 is 14 amino acids. Germline V CDR1 and CDR2: SNHLY, FYNNEI. Trimming stripped 7 bases from V and 3 bases from J, with 16 bases between. The CDR3 sequence is CASKRVIGNYEQYF. DNA of the CDR3: TGTGCCAGCAAGCGGGTAATAGGGAACTACGAGCAGTACTTC.

This clonotype was observed many times. V gene TRBV27 combines with J gene TRBJ1-5; D gene ambiguous. The length of the CDR3 is 15 residues. CDR1 is MNHEY and CDR2 is SMNVEV in the germline V gene (reference sequence). V was trimmed by 3 bases and J by 3 bases, leaving 12 bases between them. CDR3 in amino acids: CASSLRQGLNQPQHF. The CDR3 DNA reads as TGTGCCAGCAGTTTGAGACAAGGCCTCAATCAGCCCCAGCATTTT.

This clonotype has at least ten counts. The chain is built from TRBV20-1 and TRBJ2-7, with TRBD1 as a possible D gene (6 bases). CDR3 length: 12 residues. The germline V gene encodes CDR1 DFQATT and CDR2 SNEGSKA (reference sequence). Deletions cut 1 base from V and 4 bases from J, with 8 bases between. The CDR3, as DNA: TGCAGTGCTAGAGTACAGGGTTACGAGCAGTACTTC. The encoded protein is CSARVQGYEQYF.

A few counts support this clonotype. The chain recombines TRBV20-1 with TRBJ2-5; no clear D gene. Trimming took off 1 base at V and 2 bases at J, with 8 bases between the two ends. Per the germline V gene, CDR1 is DFQATT and CDR2 is SNEGSKA (reference sequence). This CDR3 spans 13 amino acids. The CDR3 DNA sequence: TGCAGTGCTAGAGTAAACAGTCAAGAGACCCAGTACTTC. Translated: CSARVNSQETQYF.

The rearrangement uses TRBV24-1 and TRBJ2-5; weak D call: TRBD1 (5 bases). Germline V lookup: CDR1 KGHDR, CDR2 SFDVKD. The CDR3 runs to 15 residues. The V end lost 1 base, the J end lost 3 bases, and 11 bases lay between the germline ends. The DNA of the CDR3 is TGTGCCACCAGTGATTTACAGGACGCTGAAGAGACCCAGTACTTC. Encoded protein: CATSDLQDAEETQYF.

This clonotype was recorded a few times. The chain recombines TRBV28 with TRBJ2-5; 7 nucleotides agree with TRBD1. The germline V gene has CDR1 MDHEN and CDR2 SYDVKM. The V segment lost 6 bases and the J segment 1 base; nucleotides outside the gene matches: 5. The CDR3 runs 14 residues. Here the CDR3 DNA reads TGTGCCAGCAGGTTAGGGGGCTTCCAAGAGACCCAGTACTTC. Amino acids: CASRLGGFQETQYF.

This clonotype was counted between two and nine times. The chain links TRBV27 to TRBJ2-5; D is unresolved. Trimming left V 6 bases short and J 5 bases short, with 10 bases between. Germline V gives CDR1 MNHEY, CDR2 SMNVEV (reference sequence). The CDR3 has 12 amino acids. The CDR3 loop reads CASRGTKETQYF. In DNA, the CDR3 is TGTGCCAGCAGGGGAACTAAGGAGACCCAGTACTTC.

V is TRBV2 and J is TRBJ2-7, with D tentatively TRBD2 (7 bases). The CDR3 spans 15 residues. Trimming left V 4 bases short and J 4 bases short, with 17 bases between. The germline V gene has CDR1 SNHLY and CDR2 FYNNEI. The CDR3 nucleotides are TGTGCCAGCAGTGCTTCGGGGGGACAAAATTACGAGCAGTACTTC. Amino acid sequence: CASSASGGQNYEQYF.

This sequence joins TRBV5-1 and TRBJ2-2; D gene unclear. CDR3 length: 16 residues. Germline V gene sequence: CDR1 SGHRS, CDR2 YFSETQ. V was shortened by 1 base and J by 0 bases, with 10 bases between the two germline ends. CDR3 DNA: TGCGCCAGCAGCTTGTCGGCAGGCGCGAACACCGGGGAGCTGTTTTTT. This sequence encodes CASSLSAGANTGELFF. Together with reference TRBV5-1 and TRBJ2-2, the CDR3 gives the full variable domain: KAGVTQTPRYLIKTRGQQVTLSCSPISGHRSVSWYQQTPGQGLQFLFEYFSETQRNKGNFPGRFSGRQFSNSRSEMNVSTLELGDSALYLCASSLSAGANTGELFFGEGSRLTVL.

Points on this clonotype: An end of the junction does not agree with germline; a read error may underlie this. The chain uses TRBV9 and TRBJ2-1; D possibly corresponds to TRBD1 (5 bases). CDR3 length equals 14 residues. In germline, CDR1 is SGDLS, CDR2 YYNGEE. The DNA for the CDR3 is TGTGCCAGCAGCGTTGACAGCTCCTACAATGAGCGGTTCTTC. Translated: CASSVDSSYNERFF.

The chain links TRBV7-8 to TRBJ2-5; D may match TRBD1 or TRBD2 (5 bases each). Germline values: CDR1 SGHVS, CDR2 FQNEAQ. V was shortened by 5 bases and J by 2 bases, with 15 bases between the two germline ends. CDR3 length: 15 residues. CDR3 DNA: TGTGCCAGCAGCCCCAGGGACCTACGTCAAGAGACCCAGTACTTC. Protein product: CASSPRDLRQETQYF.

The chain carries TRBV5-1 and TRBJ2-3; tentatively, D is TRBD1 (6 bases). V lost 7 bases and J 0 bases, leaving 12 bases between the germline ends. Germline V gene lookup returns CDR1 SGHRS and CDR2 YFSETQ. The CDR3 has 14 residues. CDR3 in DNA: TGCGCCAGCTCTGACAGGCCTAGCACAGATACGCAGTATTTT. Translating it yields CASSDRPSTDTQYF.

This clonotype occurred a few times. The rearrangement joins TRBV12-3 or TRBV12-4 to TRBJ2-5; 7 bases are a match to TRBD1. V shed 3 bases and J 4 bases; nucleotides not matched to a gene: 2. The CDR3 contains 13 residues. CDR3: CASSLGTVETQYF. The CDR3 nucleotides read TGTGCCAGCAGTTTGGGGACAGTAGAGACCCAGTACTTC.

This clonotype was counted a few times. The V gene is TRBV5-1, the J gene TRBJ2-2; D not resolved. Germline CDR1 is SGHRS and CDR2 is YFSETQ. The CDR3 has 14 amino acids. V was shortened by 1 base and J by 6 bases, with 10 bases between the two germline ends. The CDR3 nucleotides are TGCGCCAGCAGCTTGCCGGCGGACCCCGGGGAGCTGTTTTTT. As protein: CASSLPADPGELFF.

This clonotype was counted ten times or more. This chain links TRBV28 with TRBJ2-3, with 7 nucleotides matching TRBD2. V lost 2 bases and J lost 2; bases outside the gene matches: 16. The CDR3 spans 19 residues. CDR1 is MDHEN, CDR2 SYDVKM, per germline. CDR3 protein: CASSLIQRGASNPTDTQYF. The CDR3 nucleotides are TGTGCCAGCAGTTTAATCCAGCGGGGCGCCTCCAACCCCACAGATACGCAGTATTTT. The full variable domain, completed using reference TRBV28 and TRBJ2-3, is DVKVTQSSRYLVKRTGEKVFLECVQDMDHENMFWYRQDPGLGLRLIYFSYDVKMKEKGDIPEGYSVSREKKERFSLILESASTNQTSMYLCASSLIQRGASNPTDTQYFGPGTRLTVL.

This clonotype has only a few counts. This rearrangement joins TRBV6-1 to TRBJ2-2, with D possibly being TRBD2 (5 bases). Deletions cut 6 bases from V and 7 bases from J, with 6 bases between. CDR3 size: 11 residues. Looked up from germline, CDR1 is MNHNS and CDR2 is SASEGT. The CDR3: CASRRVGELFF. DNA for the CDR3: TGTGCCAGCAGGAGGGTCGGGGAGCTGTTTTTT.

V gene TRBV20-1 combines with J gene TRBJ2-7, with D tentatively TRBD2 (5 bases). The CDR3 sequence is 14 residues long. The V end was cut by 1 base, the J end by 7 bases, with 17 bases between. The germline gives CDR1 DFQATT, CDR2 SNEGSKA (reference sequence). CDR3 loop: CSARVTPQRVEQYF. The CDR3 bases are TGCAGTGCTAGAGTAACACCCCAGAGGGTGGAGCAGTACTTC.

This clonotype has ten or more counts. The chain links TRBV7-3 to TRBJ1-1; no definite D call. Germline V gives CDR1 SGHTA, CDR2 FQGTGA. Between the trimmed V and J ends, which lost 5 bases and 6 bases, there was a span of 13 bases. This CDR3 has 13 amino acids. The CDR3: CASSLFWGAEAFF. CDR3 nucleotides: TGTGCCAGCAGCCTGTTTTGGGGAGCTGAAGCTTTCTTT.

This chain links TRBV5-1 with TRBJ1-2, with D possibly matching TRBD1 (5 bases). The V end lost 3 bases, the J end lost 2 bases, and 14 bases lay between the germline ends. The germline CDR1 and CDR2 sequences are SGHRS and YFSETQ. The CDR3 length is 15 residues. CDR3 sequence reads: CASSSGTLGNYGYTF. In DNA, the CDR3 is TGCGCCAGCAGCTCCGGGACCCTCGGGAACTATGGCTACACCTTC.

Ten or more counts support this clonotype. The chain is built from TRBV27 and TRBJ1-1; D ambiguous. V was trimmed by 3 bases and J by 1 base, leaving 15 bases between them. The CDR3 has 16 amino acids. CDR1 and CDR2 from the germline V gene are MNHEY and SMNVEV (reference sequence). The CDR3 sequence is CASSFPPGGKNTEAFF. CDR3 nucleotides: TGTGCCAGCAGTTTCCCACCCGGAGGGAAGAACACTGAAGCTTTCTTT.

This clonotype was seen a handful of times. The CDR3 loop reads CASSLGRGTSSTDTQYF. The CDR3 nucleotides read TGTGCCAGCAGCTTAGGTAGGGGGACTAGCAGCACAGATACGCAGTATTTT. The V gene is TRBV7-8, the J gene TRBJ2-3; 9 positions agree with TRBD2. Trimming at V came to 1 base and at J to 0 bases, leaving 5 bases not matched to a gene. Germline CDR1 SGHVS, CDR2 FQNEAQ. The CDR3 extends over 17 amino acids.